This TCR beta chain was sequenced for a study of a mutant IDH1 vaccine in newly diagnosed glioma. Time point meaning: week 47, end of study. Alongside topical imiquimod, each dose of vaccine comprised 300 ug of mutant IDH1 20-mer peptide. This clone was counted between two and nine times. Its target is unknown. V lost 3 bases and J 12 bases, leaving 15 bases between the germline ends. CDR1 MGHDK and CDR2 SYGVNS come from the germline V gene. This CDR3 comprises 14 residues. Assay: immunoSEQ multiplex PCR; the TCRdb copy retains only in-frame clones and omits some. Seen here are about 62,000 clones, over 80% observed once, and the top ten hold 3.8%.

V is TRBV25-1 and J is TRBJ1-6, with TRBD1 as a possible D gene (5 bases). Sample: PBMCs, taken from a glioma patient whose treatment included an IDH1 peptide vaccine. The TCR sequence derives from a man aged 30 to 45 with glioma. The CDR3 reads CASSDRLGPRPLHF. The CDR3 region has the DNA TGTGCCAGCAGTGATCGGCTGGGACCGAGACCCCTCCACTTT.